This record looks at one T cell receptor (beta chain) sequence and its context. No cognate antigen has been identified for it. There are no base qualities to consult, and no much larger clone falls within one base. Spanning cysteine to phenylalanine, the CDR3 consists of 15 amino acids. The DNA shown is the 45-base CDR3, in frame from base 1. The germline V gene sets CDR1 to SGDLS and CDR2 to YYNGEE. At the junction V is shortened by 3 bases and J by 6 bases, with 17 bases in between. Enrolling through a virtual design, the prospective study's participants ranged in age from about 18 to 89 years and lived across around 25 United States geographic areas. Cohort assignment in the prospective study relied on participant-reported clinical history from a screening survey and a study questionnaire. Recovered participants in ImmuneRACE Cohort 3 were defined by two consecutive negative NP/OP PCR tests, clearance by a healthcare professional, or resolution of symptoms. Each participant in the prospective study had whole blood, serum and a nasopharyngeal or oropharyngeal swab collected by mobile phlebotomists. Prospective study participants could optionally give additional blood draws and questionnaires over an approximately 2-month period. Before DNA extraction, prospective study blood samples were shipped either frozen or at room temperature.

TCRbeta CDR3 regions were amplified from genomic DNA by means of the immunoSEQ Assay, a bias-controlled multiplex PCR. For the original study's pipeline: Nucleated cell counts per sample were estimated from amplification of reference gene primers within the assay. To quantify the absolute abundance of each unique TCRbeta CDR3 rearrangement, sequence reads were collapsed and filtered. For each sample, productive Simpson clonality was calculated as the square root of Simpson's diversity index across productive rearrangements. The immuneACCESS repertoire file appears here via TCRdb, limited to in-frame rearrangements. These files lack a portion of the clones; in checked studies, under half of the deficit traces to unresolved V genes, and the cause of the others is not known. Clone size and V and J calls were adopted from that table, with D and trimming inferred from the DNA. Across this sample there are 200,000 or so clones, with around 92% seen only once. Clones ranked in the top ten supply 6.5% to 9.5% of the sample.

This entry belongs to a study of blood T cell repertoires in COVID-19 (dated by TCRdb to 2019 to 2021). Some background on the complete study: Collaborator samples came from the United States, Italy and Spain and covered acute and convalescent phases of COVID-19. Subjects who had been exposed to COVID-19, were actively infected with it, or had recovered from it provided the deeply sampled blood TCRbeta repertoires that made up the dataset. A de-identified subject ID, COVID-19 status, age in years and sex were almost always included in the sample metadata. HLA class I and class II types, where available, came from metadata supplied by the sample provider rather than from assay-based typing. The samples were drawn from two sources: the first 160 participants of the ongoing ImmuneRACE study, and fewer than 1,500 subjects contributed by 6 global collaborators. A freely available public database, intended as a resource for researchers studying the immune response to SARS-CoV-2, is where the repertoires were released. The prospective study material was composed of cDNA or gDNA derived from T cells, B-cell-depleted T cells, or PBMCs. The investigation overall reported the following: How much clinical and demographic metadata was included differed by source and by participant, and the metadata was provided uncurated.

The sample taken for sequencing was PBMCs or T cells enriched from blood (not recorded which). Recombination joined TRBV9 with TRBJ2-3; a tentative D call is TRBD1 (5 bases match). This TCR derives from a woman aged 18 to 35 who had recovered from COVID-19. The CDR3 loop reads CASSATGERWDTQYF. At the DNA level, the sequence is TGTGCCAGCAGCGCTACAGGAGAACGGTGGGATACGCAGTATTTT.